Included here is one T cell receptor beta chain sequence, with context. Its specificity is unknown. Isolated RNA was reverse transcribed in full, so expressed TCRB transcripts were sequenced. Roughly 3.6 million reads per sample were averaged for naive, central memory and regulatory samples. TCRdb's copy holds only in-frame clones and misses some; the assay was immunoSEQ multiplex PCR. Of 240,000 or so clones listed, 68% are singletons. This record comes from a study of beta chain features in type 1 diabetes. The study's findings and limits: Sequencing the cDNA could make cells with high TCR expression show up more than they should.

The V end lost 4 bases, the J end lost 8 bases, and 15 bases lay between the germline ends. The CDR3 is 13 amino acids. Germline CDR1 reads GTSNPN; CDR2 reads SVGIG (reference sequence). The sequenced sample was naive CD4+ T cells from blood. This rearrangement joins TRBV30 to TRBJ1-5; D perhaps matches TRBD1 (5 bases). The source of this sequence is a man between 25 and 39 years old in good health. The CDR3 bases are TGTGCCTGGAACTCAAACCTAGGGGAGCCCCAGCATTTT. Encoded protein: CAWNSNLGEPQHF.